The 32 T cell receptor beta chains below were found in one sample sequenced in a study of T-cell reconstitution after alpha-beta-depleted transplantation in children. Unique molecular identifiers tagged the TCRbeta library. MiXCR, applied by TCRdb to the PCR reads, yields one record per CDR3 protein. The data contain approximately 340,000 distinct CDR3 sequences, 10% of them singletons. The sequencing used PBMCs from the stem cell graft donor, collected from the stem cell graft. The receptors stem from a human donor who donated a stem cell graft to a child with acute lymphoblastic leukemia.

This clonotype was seen more than once but under ten times. The J gene is TRBJ2-7, the V gene TRBV24-1; 7 nucleotides match TRBD1. With V trimmed by 8 bases and J by 2 bases, 8 bases remained unmatched. CDR1 KGHDR and CDR2 SFDVKD come from the germline V gene. The length of the CDR3 is 14 residues. CDR3 nucleotide sequence: TGTGCCACCACGTTGTGGGGACAGCCCTACGAGCAGTACTTC. This gives the protein CATTLWGQPYEQYF.

This clonotype was picked up many times. The chain carries TRBV29-1 and TRBJ2-7, with TRBD1 matching over 9 bases. With 4 bases clipped from V and 2 bases from J, the junction kept 3 bases outside the gene matches. CDR1 and CDR2 from the germline V gene are SQVTM and ANQGSEA. CDR3 length: 13 residues. The CDR3 is CSVGDRVPYEQYF. In nucleotides, the CDR3 is TGCAGCGTTGGGGACAGGGTTCCCTACGAGCAGTACTTC.

The rearrangement joins TRBV20-1 to TRBJ2-3; possibly TRBD1 or TRBD2 for D (5 bases each). Germline CDR1 is DFQATT and CDR2 is SNEGSKA (reference sequence). The CDR3 contains 14 residues. Between the trimmed V and J ends, which lost 0 bases and 1 base, there was a span of 8 bases. CDR3: CSARDGGRTDTQYF. The CDR3 nucleotides read TGCAGTGCTAGAGATGGGGGACGCACAGATACGCAGTATTTT.

This clonotype was recorded many times. J is TRBJ1-2 and V is TRBV7-6, with D possibly matching TRBD1 (5 bases). Germline CDR1 reads SGHVS; CDR2 reads FNYEAQ. The CDR3 has 14 residues. V lost 5 bases and J 5 bases, leaving 15 bases between the germline ends. CDR3 sequence reads: CASSPGRGRYGYTF. The CDR3 coding sequence is TGTGCCAGCAGCCCCGGGAGGGGCAGATATGGCTACACCTTC.

In its sample, this clonotype was seen many times. This rearrangement joins TRBV5-1 to TRBJ2-3; 7 nucleotides align to TRBD1. The CDR3 has 16 amino acids. Per germline, CDR1 SGHRS and CDR2 YFSETQ. Losses at the gene ends were 0 bases for V and 4 bases for J; bases not matched to a gene: 8. The CDR3 here is CASSLAIKGAPDTQYF. The CDR3 nucleotides read TGCGCCAGCAGCTTGGCTATAAAGGGGGCCCCAGATACGCAGTATTTT.

This clonotype was seen at least ten times. The gene calls are TRBV20-1 and TRBJ2-1, with 11 bases lining up with TRBD1. V shed 6 bases and J 7 bases; nucleotides not matched to a gene: 8. Germline values: CDR1 DFQATT, CDR2 SNEGSKA (reference sequence). The CDR3 consists of 14 residues. The CDR3 sequence is CSARGQGDGNEQFF. The DNA for the CDR3 is TGCAGTGCAAGGGGACAGGGGGATGGAAATGAGCAGTTCTTC.

This clonotype has more than one count but fewer than ten. V gene TRBV6-1 combines with J gene TRBJ2-7; 7 bases are shared with TRBD2. Trimming took 6 bases from V and 4 from J; bases not matched to a gene: 6. The CDR3 sequence is 13 residues long. Germline V lookup: CDR1 MNHNS, CDR2 SASEGT. The CDR3: CASSEGTIYEQYF. The CDR3 DNA reads as TGTGCCAGCAGCGAGGGGACTATTTACGAGCAGTACTTC.

This clonotype has only a few counts. One end of the junction varies from germline; a read error may be responsible. The chain couples TRBV6-2 or TRBV6-3 to TRBJ2-7; 11 bases align to TRBD2. The CDR3 covers 14 residues. The germline CDR1 and CDR2 sequences are MNHEY and SVGEGT. The chain's CDR3 is CASSPSGRSPLFQF. The CDR3 nucleotides are TGTGCCAGCAGTCCTAGCGGGAGGAGTCCTCTATTTCAGTTC.

This clonotype came up many times. The chain is built from TRBV7-2 and TRBJ2-7, with TRBD2 as a possible D gene (5 bases). V was cut by 1 base and J by 6 bases, with 10 bases left in between. The CDR3 is 13 residues long. From germline, CDR1 is SGHTA and CDR2 FQGNSA. CDR3 in amino acids: CASSLDPGSEQYF. In nucleotides, the CDR3 is TGTGCCAGCAGCTTAGATCCGGGAAGCGAGCAGTACTTC.

This clonotype was counted at least ten times. This chain connects TRBV29-1 to TRBJ2-3, with a tentative D call TRBD2 (7 bases). CDR1 and CDR2 (germline): SQVTM, ANQGSEA. The germline V and J ends were trimmed by 3 bases and 6 bases, with 25 bases remaining between them. The CDR3 length is 17 residues. The CDR3 spells CSVDAPSAHKGGDTQYF. The DNA of the CDR3 is TGCAGCGTTGACGCGCCTAGCGCACATAAGGGGGGGGATACGCAGTATTTT.

This clonotype was seen a handful of times. The rearrangement links TRBV7-2 to TRBJ2-1, with D possibly TRBD2 on 7 matching bases. V lost 5 bases and J 4 bases, leaving 15 bases between the germline ends. CDR1 SGHTA and CDR2 FQGNSA come from the germline V gene. CDR3 length: 15 residues. This CDR3 is CASSAGGGGYNEQFF. CDR3 nucleotide sequence: TGTGCCAGCAGCGCCGGCGGGGGCGGGTACAATGAGCAGTTCTTC.

The CDR3 reads CATSRVGTGGKAFF. CDR3 nucleotides: TGTGCCACCAGCAGAGTCGGGACAGGGGGCAAAGCTTTCTTT. The chain employs TRBV15 and TRBJ1-1, with 12 bases fitting TRBD1. V lost 1 base and J lost 9; bases outside the gene matches: 3. Germline values: CDR1 LNHNV, CDR2 YYDKDF (reference sequence). The CDR3 is 14 amino acids.

The rearrangement links TRBV7-8 to TRBJ1-3; TRBD1 matches at 7 bases. This CDR3 comprises 17 residues. CDR1 SGHVS and CDR2 FQNEAQ come from the germline V gene. J lost 1 base, V lost 1 base, and 7 bases had no gene match. This chain's CDR3 is CASSLDSNRGSGNTIYF. CDR3 DNA: TGTGCCAGCAGCTTAGATTCAAACAGGGGATCTGGAAACACCATATATTTT.

This clonotype came up a few times. The chain combines TRBV29-1 with TRBJ1-2; D call uncertain. Trimming took 4 bases from V and 3 from J, leaving 6 bases between them. CDR3 size: 11 residues. CDR1 SQVTM and CDR2 ANQGSEA come from the germline V gene. CDR3 amino acids: CSVVGDYGYTF. Here the CDR3 DNA reads TGCAGCGTTGTTGGGGACTATGGCTACACCTTC.

This clonotype was counted only a few times. J is TRBJ2-7 and V is TRBV12-3 or TRBV12-4; 8 nucleotides line up with TRBD1. V dropped 3 bases and J dropped 5; count of bases not matched to a gene: 12. The CDR3 has 16 residues. This chain's CDR3 is CASSFPTRTGFHEQYF. The CDR3 nucleotides are TGTGCCAGCAGTTTCCCTACCCGGACAGGGTTCCACGAGCAGTACTTC.

This clonotype was picked up a small number of times. This chain connects TRBV20-1 to TRBJ2-1, with 13 bases matching TRBD2. This CDR3 is built from 14 residues. V lost 3 bases and J lost 9; bases outside the gene matches: 5. Germline V CDR1 and CDR2: DFQATT, SNEGSKA (reference sequence). The CDR3 nucleotides read TGCAGTGCTAGTCCGGGACTAGCGGGAATTGAGCAGTTCTTC. It is translated as CSASPGLAGIEQFF.

This clonotype was seen a handful of times. CDR3 DNA sequence: TGTGCCAGCAGCCCACTTGGATGGGACAGGCCGTCGAGCCTAGGTGCCTACAATGAGCAGTTCTTC. Translating it yields CASSPLGWDRPSSLGAYNEQFF. The chain couples TRBV4-2 to TRBJ2-1; 8 bases align to TRBD1. This CDR3 is built from 22 residues. CDR1 is LGHNA, CDR2 YNFKEQ, per germline. V lost 4 bases to trimming and J lost 2 bases; unmatched junction nucleotides: 25.

The chain carries TRBV6-2 or TRBV6-3 and TRBJ1-2; D is uncertain. Germline V CDR1 and CDR2: MNHEY, SVGEGT. Trimming cost V 4 bases and J 5 bases, with 23 bases left between them. This CDR3 has 17 residues. The CDR3 bases are TGTGCCAGCAGTTCACTTAGGACTCCCGAGGGCCTATATGGCTACACCTTC. Translating it yields CASSSLRTPEGLYGYTF.

This clonotype showed up many times. The chain has TRBV20-1 and TRBJ2-7, with D possibly being TRBD2 (6 bases). From germline, CDR1 is DFQATT and CDR2 SNEGSKA (reference sequence). V was shortened by 4 bases and J by 3 bases, with 16 bases between the two germline ends. This CDR3 is built from 14 residues. The CDR3 DNA follows: TGCAGTGCTAATAGGGTGACTAGAGGCTACGAGCAGTACTTC. It yields the protein CSANRVTRGYEQYF.

V gene TRBV7-3 combines with J gene TRBJ2-1, with TRBD2 identical over 7 bases. V shed 5 bases, J shed 4 bases, and the junction held 8 bases outside the gene matches. The germline V gene has CDR1 SGHTA and CDR2 FQGTGA. CDR3 length equals 15 residues. CDR3 protein: CASSPLAAIYNEQFF. The CDR3 region has the DNA TGTGCCAGCAGCCCCCTAGCGGCTATATACAATGAGCAGTTCTTC.

The chain recombines TRBV28 with TRBJ2-7; TRBD1 is a possible D gene (6 bases). Per germline, CDR1 MDHEN and CDR2 SYDVKM. V lost 2 bases to trimming and J lost 2 bases, with 10 bases between them. The CDR3 loop spans 14 amino acids. CDR3 coding DNA: TGTGCCAGCAGTTTACGGGACAACACCTACGAGCAGTACTTC. Residues: CASSLRDNTYEQYF.

The rearrangement links TRBV29-1 to TRBJ2-3; possible D gene TRBD2, 5 bases. Germline-derived CDR1 and CDR2 are SQVTM and ANQGSEA. The CDR3 is 12 residues long. The V end lost 4 bases, the J end lost 4 bases, and 9 bases lay between the germline ends. The CDR3, as DNA: TGCAGCGTTGCCCCAGCGGCAGATACGCAGTATTTT. It is translated as CSVAPAADTQYF.

This clonotype was counted many times. The CDR3 DNA is TGTGCCAGCAACTATAGGCCTCAAGCTAACTATGGCTACACCTTC. Protein sequence: CASNYRPQANYGYTF. The chain joins TRBV2 to TRBJ1-2; D remains unclear. This CDR3 is built from 15 residues. CDR1 is SNHLY and CDR2 is FYNNEI in the germline V gene. V lost 7 bases and J 0 bases, leaving 15 bases between the germline ends.

The gene calls are TRBV29-1 and TRBJ2-5, with TRBD2 matching 8 bases. Germline V gene data show CDR1 as SQVTM and CDR2 as ANQGSEA. The junction had 6 bases not matched to a gene; V was cut back by 6 bases and J by 3 bases. CDR3 size: 13 residues. The CDR3 DNA sequence: TGCAGCGTCAGTAGCGGGGTTGAAGAGACCCAGTACTTC. Translated, it gives CSVSSGVEETQYF. Looking up the rest from reference TRBV29-1 and TRBJ2-5 gives the full variable domain: SAVISQKPSRDICQRGTSLTIQCQVDSQVTMMFWYRQQPGQSLTLIATANQGSEATYESGFVIDKFPISRPNLTFSTLTVSNMSPEDSSIYLCSVSSGVEETQYFGPGTRLLVL.

The rearrangement uses TRBV28 and TRBJ1-1; the D is unclear. CDR1 and CDR2 from the germline V gene are MDHEN and SYDVKM. Trimming took off 2 bases at V and 6 bases at J, with 10 bases between the two ends. There are 13 residues in the CDR3. CDR3: CASSLRRGPEAFF. As DNA, the CDR3 is TGTGCCAGCAGTTTAAGGCGAGGGCCTGAAGCTTTCTTT.

This clonotype was counted only a few times. The chain recombines TRBV7-8 with TRBJ1-2; D remains unclear. The CDR3 consists of 14 residues. V was cut by 5 bases and J by 2 bases, with 12 bases left in between. Germline V gives CDR1 SGHVS, CDR2 FQNEAQ. The CDR3 nucleotides are TGTGCCAGCAGCCGTAGGGCAGTGAACTATGGCTACACCTTC. Amino acids: CASSRRAVNYGYTF.

Many counts were recorded for this clonotype. V and J are TRBV5-1 and TRBJ1-5, with D perhaps TRBD1 (6 bases). Deletions cut 0 bases from V and 3 bases from J, with 7 bases between. This CDR3 contains 14 residues. Germline CDR1 and CDR2: SGHRS and YFSETQ. CDR3 residues: CASSLAGANQPQHF. The CDR3 region has the DNA TGCGCCAGCAGCTTGGCAGGGGCCAATCAGCCCCAGCATTTT.

This clonotype was seen a few times. Germline is not matched at one junction end, which may reflect a read error. The gene calls are TRBV7-7 and TRBJ2-7; no clear D. The germline V gene has CDR1 SSHAT and CDR2 FNYEAQ (reference sequence). This CDR3 contains 16 residues. CDR3 protein: CASSPLPDGNSYEQYF. DNA of the CDR3: TGTGCTAGCAGCCCCCTTCCCGATGGCAACTCCTACGAGCAGTACTTC. The entire variable domain, with the rest obtained from reference TRBV7-7 and TRBJ2-7, is as follows: GAGVSQSPRYKVTKRGQDVTLRCDPISSHATLYWYQQALGQGPEFLTYFNYEAQPDKSGLPSDRFSAERPEGSISTLTIQRTEQRDSAMYRCASSPLPDGNSYEQYFGPGTRLTVT.

This clonotype turned up a few times. The chain combines TRBV28 with TRBJ2-5; weak D call: TRBD2 (5 bases). The germline V and J ends were trimmed by 6 bases and 3 bases, with 14 bases remaining between them. CDR1 MDHEN and CDR2 SYDVKM come from the germline V gene. The CDR3 loop spans 14 amino acids. This chain's CDR3 is CASSLAQEEETQYF. CDR3 sequence (DNA): TGTGCCAGCAGCCTAGCCCAGGAAGAAGAGACCCAGTACTTC.

A note on this clonotype: A read error may account for a junction end that differs from germline. For the CDR3, the DNA is TGTGCCAGCAGATTAGCGGTTTACAATGAGCAGTTCTTC. It yields the protein CASRLAVYNEQFF. J is TRBJ2-1 and V is TRBV12-3 or TRBV12-4; TRBD2 might be the D (6 bases). The CDR3 spans 13 residues.

This clonotype was seen more than once but under ten times. The V gene is TRBV2, the J gene TRBJ2-1, with 10 bases that match TRBD2. The CDR3 spans 15 residues. V dropped 4 bases and J dropped 9; count of bases not matched to a gene: 9. Per germline, CDR1 SNHLY and CDR2 FYNNEI. The chain's CDR3 is CASSGSGRALGEQFF. The CDR3 DNA sequence: TGTGCCAGCAGTGGGAGCGGGAGGGCCTTGGGTGAGCAGTTCTTC.

The rearrangement joins TRBV20-1 to TRBJ2-5; no definite D call. V lost 0 bases and J 5 bases, leaving 10 bases between the germline ends. CDR1 is DFQATT, CDR2 SNEGSKA, per germline (reference sequence). The CDR3 is made up of 13 amino acids. The CDR3 region is CSARDGLGETQYF. The DNA of the CDR3 is TGCAGTGCTAGAGATGGTCTCGGGGAGACCCAGTACTTC.